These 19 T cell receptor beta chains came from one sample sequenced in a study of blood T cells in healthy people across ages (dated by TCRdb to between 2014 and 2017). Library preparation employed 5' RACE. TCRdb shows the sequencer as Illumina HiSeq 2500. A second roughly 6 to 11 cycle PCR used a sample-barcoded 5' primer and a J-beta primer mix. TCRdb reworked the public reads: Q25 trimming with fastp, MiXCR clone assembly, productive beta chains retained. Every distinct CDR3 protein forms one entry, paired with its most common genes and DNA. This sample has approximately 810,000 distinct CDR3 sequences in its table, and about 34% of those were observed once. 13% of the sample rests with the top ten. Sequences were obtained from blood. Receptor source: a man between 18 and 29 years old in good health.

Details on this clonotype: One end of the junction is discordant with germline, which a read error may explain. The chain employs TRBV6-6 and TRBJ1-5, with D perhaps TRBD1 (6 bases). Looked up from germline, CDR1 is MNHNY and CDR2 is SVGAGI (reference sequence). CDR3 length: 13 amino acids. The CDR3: CASRYREAQPQHF. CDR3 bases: TGTGCCAGCCGTTACAGGGAGGCTCAGCCCCAGCATTTT.

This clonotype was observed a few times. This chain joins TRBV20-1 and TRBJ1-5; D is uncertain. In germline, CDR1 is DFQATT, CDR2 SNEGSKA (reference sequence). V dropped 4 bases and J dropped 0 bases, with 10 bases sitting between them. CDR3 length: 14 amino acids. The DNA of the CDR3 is TGCAGTGCTAACGCGGCTTATAGCAATCAGCCCCAGCATTTT. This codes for CSANAAYSNQPQHF.

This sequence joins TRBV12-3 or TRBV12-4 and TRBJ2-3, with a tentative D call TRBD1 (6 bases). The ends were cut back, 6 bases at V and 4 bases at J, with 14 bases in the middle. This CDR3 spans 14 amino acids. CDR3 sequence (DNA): TGTGCCAGCAGGAGACAGGCCCGCGCAGATACGCAGTATTTT. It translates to CASRRQARADTQYF.

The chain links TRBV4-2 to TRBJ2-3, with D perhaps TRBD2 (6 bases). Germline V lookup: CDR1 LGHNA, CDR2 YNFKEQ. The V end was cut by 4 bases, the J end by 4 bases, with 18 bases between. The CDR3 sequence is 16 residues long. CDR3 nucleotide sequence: TGTGCCAGCAGCCCCGGACTAAATAGTGCATCAGATACGCAGTATTTT. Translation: CASSPGLNSASDTQYF.

The CDR3 bases are TGCAGCGTTGAAGAACCGAACACTGAAGCTTTCTTT. It is translated as CSVEEPNTEAFF. The rearrangement joins TRBV29-1 to TRBJ1-1; D not certain. The CDR3 contains 12 residues. V dropped 0 bases and J dropped 1 base, with 3 bases sitting between them. Germline V CDR1 and CDR2: SQVTM, ANQGSEA.

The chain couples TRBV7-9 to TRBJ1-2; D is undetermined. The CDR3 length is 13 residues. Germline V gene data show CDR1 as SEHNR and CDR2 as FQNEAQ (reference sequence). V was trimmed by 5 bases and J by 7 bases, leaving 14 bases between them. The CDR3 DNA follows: TGTGCCAGCAGCATTAGTTCGGCGAGTGGCTACACCTTC. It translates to CASSISSASGYTF.

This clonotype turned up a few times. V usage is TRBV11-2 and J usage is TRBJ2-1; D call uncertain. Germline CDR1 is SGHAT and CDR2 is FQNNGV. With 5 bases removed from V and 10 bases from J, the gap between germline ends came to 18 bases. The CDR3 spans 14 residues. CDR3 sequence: CASSLDTSVMEQFF. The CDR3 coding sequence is TGTGCCAGCAGCCTTGATACCAGCGTCATGGAGCAGTTCTTC.

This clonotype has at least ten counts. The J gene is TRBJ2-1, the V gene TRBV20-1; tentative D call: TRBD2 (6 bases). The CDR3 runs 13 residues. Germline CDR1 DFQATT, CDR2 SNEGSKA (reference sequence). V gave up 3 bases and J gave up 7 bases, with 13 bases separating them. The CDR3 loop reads CSASGGVRNEQFF. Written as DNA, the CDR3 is TGCAGTGCTAGCGGGGGAGTAAGGAATGAGCAGTTCTTC.

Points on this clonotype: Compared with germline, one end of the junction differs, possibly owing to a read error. The CDR3 spells CTSSQDGTSGQETQYF. The CDR3 DNA is TGCACCAGCAGCCAAGATGGGACTAGCGGCCAAGAGACCCAGTACTTC. The chain uses TRBV4-1 and TRBJ2-5, with TRBD2 identical over 11 bases. CDR1 and CDR2 from the germline V gene are MGHRA and YSYEKL. The CDR3 totals 16 residues.

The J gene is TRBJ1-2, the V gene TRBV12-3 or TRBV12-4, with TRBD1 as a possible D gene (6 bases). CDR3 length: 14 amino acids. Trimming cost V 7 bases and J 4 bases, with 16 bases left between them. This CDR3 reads CASTVGGPGYGYTF. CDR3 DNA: TGTGCCAGCACCGTCGGGGGCCCGGGCTATGGCTACACCTTC.

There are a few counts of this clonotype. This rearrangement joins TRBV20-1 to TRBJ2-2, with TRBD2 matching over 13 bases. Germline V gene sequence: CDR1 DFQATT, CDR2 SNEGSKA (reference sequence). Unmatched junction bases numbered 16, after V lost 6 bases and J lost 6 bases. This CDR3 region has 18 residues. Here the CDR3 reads CSAGHTSGGAGSAGELFF. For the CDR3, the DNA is TGCAGTGCAGGACACACTAGCGGGGGGGCCGGGTCGGCCGGGGAGCTGTTTTTT.

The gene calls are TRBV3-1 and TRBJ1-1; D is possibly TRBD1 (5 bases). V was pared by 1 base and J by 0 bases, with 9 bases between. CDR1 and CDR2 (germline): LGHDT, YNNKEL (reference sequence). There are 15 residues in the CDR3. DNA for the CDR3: TGTGCCAGCAGCCAAGCGGCAGGGATGAACACTGAAGCTTTCTTT. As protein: CASSQAAGMNTEAFF.

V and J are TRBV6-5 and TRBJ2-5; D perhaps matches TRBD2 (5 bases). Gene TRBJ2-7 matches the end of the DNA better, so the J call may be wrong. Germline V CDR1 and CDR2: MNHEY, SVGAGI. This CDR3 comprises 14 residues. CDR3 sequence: CASRRPGIQYEQYF. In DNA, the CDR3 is TGTGCCAGCAGACGACCCGGGATTCAATACGAGCAGTACTTC.

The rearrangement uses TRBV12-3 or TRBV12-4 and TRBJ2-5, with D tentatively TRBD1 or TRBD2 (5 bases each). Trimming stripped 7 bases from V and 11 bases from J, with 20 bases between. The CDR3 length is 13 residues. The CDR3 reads CASKDSGPGEQYF. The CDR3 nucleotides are TGTGCCAGCAAAGACAGCGGCCCTGGGGAGCAGTACTTC.

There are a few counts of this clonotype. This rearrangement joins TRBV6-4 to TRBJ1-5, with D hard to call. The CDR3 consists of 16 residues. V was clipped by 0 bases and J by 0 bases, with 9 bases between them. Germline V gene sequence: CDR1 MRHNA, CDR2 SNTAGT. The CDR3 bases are TGTGCCAGCAGTGACTCGCGGCCAAATAGCAATCAGCCCCAGCATTTT. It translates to CASSDSRPNSNQPQHF.

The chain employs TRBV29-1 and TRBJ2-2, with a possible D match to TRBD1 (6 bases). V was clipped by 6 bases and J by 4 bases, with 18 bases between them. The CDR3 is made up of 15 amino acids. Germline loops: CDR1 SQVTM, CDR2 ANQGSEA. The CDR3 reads CSVGRRQAGTGELFF. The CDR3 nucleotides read TGCAGCGTAGGAAGGAGACAGGCAGGCACCGGGGAGCTGTTTTTT.

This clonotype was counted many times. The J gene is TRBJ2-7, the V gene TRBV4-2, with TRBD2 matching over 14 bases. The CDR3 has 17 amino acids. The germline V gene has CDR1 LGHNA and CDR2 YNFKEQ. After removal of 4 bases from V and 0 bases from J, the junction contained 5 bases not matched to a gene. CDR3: CASSPGLAGVGSYEQYF. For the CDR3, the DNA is TGTGCCAGCAGCCCGGGACTAGCGGGGGTTGGCTCCTACGAGCAGTACTTC.

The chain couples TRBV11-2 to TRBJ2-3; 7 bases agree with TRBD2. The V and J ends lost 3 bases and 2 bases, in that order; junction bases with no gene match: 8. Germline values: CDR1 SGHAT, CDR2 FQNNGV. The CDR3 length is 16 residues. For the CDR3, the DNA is TGTGCCAGCAGCTTCGGCCTAGCGGAGGACACAGATACGCAGTATTTT. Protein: CASSFGLAEDTDTQYF.

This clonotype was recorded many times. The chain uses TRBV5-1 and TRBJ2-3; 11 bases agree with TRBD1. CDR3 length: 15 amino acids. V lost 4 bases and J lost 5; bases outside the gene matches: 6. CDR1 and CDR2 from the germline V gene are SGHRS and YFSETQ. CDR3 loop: CASSRTGGREDTQYF. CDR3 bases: TGCGCCAGCAGCAGGACAGGGGGCCGAGAAGATACGCAGTATTTT. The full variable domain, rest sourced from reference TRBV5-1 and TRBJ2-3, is KAGVTQTPRYLIKTRGQQVTLSCSPISGHRSVSWYQQTPGQGLQFLFEYFSETQRNKGNFPGRFSGRQFSNSRSEMNVSTLELGDSALYLCASSRTGGREDTQYFGPGTRLTVL.